This T cell receptor beta chain is drawn from a study of blood T cell repertoires in COVID-19 (dated by TCRdb to 2018 to 2021). At the level of the whole study: Samples covering the acute and convalescent phases of COVID-19 were provided by collaborators in the United States, Italy and Spain. The prospective study material was composed of cDNA or gDNA derived from T cells, B-cell-depleted T cells, or PBMCs. Deeply sampled blood TCRbeta repertoires from subjects exposed to, actively infected with, or recovered from COVID-19 were included in the dataset. The repertoires were released in a freely available public database meant as a resource for research on the immune response to SARS-CoV-2. Samples were obtained from the ongoing ImmuneRACE study (first 160 participants) and from about 1,300 subjects provided by 6 global collaborators. Sample metadata almost always included a de-identified subject ID, COVID-19 status, age in years and sex. Where available, HLA class I and class II types were obtained from metadata supplied by the sample provider rather than from assay-based typing.

Results the study describes overall, beyond this receptor: Clinical and demographic metadata were provided uncurated, with the amount varying by source and participant.

Concerning this clone itself: Its antigen is not yet known. Base qualities are missing; no much larger clone stands one base away.

V has 6 bases trimmed and J has 0 bases trimmed; junction bases matching no gene number 13. CDR1 is given as LNHDA and CDR2 as SQIVND, both from the germline V gene (reference sequence). The CDR3 spans 17 residues, from the cysteine through the phenylalanine. The kept DNA is CDR3 alone, 51 bases in frame from the first base. TCRbeta CDR3 regions were amplified from genomic DNA by means of the immunoSEQ Assay, a bias-controlled multiplex PCR. Processing in the source paper ran as follows. The number of nucleated cells in each sample was estimated by amplification of reference gene primers within the assay. To quantify the absolute abundance of each unique TCRbeta CDR3 rearrangement, sequence reads were collapsed and filtered. Productive Simpson clonality was computed per sample as the square root of Simpson's diversity index over productive rearrangements. The source is immuneACCESS, and TCRdb retained only in-frame sequences with V and J called. Part of the clones is not carried over; for the studies checked, unresolved V genes explain less than half of this, and the remainder is unexplained. That table is the source of V, J and clone size, and D and trimming were worked out from the DNA. The sample contains approximately 180,000 clones, 87% of them found a single time. The ten largest clonotypes hold nearly 2.5% of the sample.

Collaborating institutions collected whole blood in K2EDTA tubes following their own protocols. Collaborator samples were shipped for TCRbeta analysis as frozen whole blood, isolated PBMCs, or DNA extracted from either sample type. This TCR was sampled from a man between 35 and 55 years old with active or convalescent COVID-19. The sequenced sample consisted of peripheral blood. In this chain, TRBV19 is recombined with TRBJ1-1; 7 nucleotides in the junction match TRBD1. The nucleotides read TGTGCCAGTAGAAAGGAAACAGGGGAAGGGGTGAACACTGAAGCTTTCTTT. It codes for CASRKETGEGVNTEAFF. With all but the CDR3 taken from the reference TRBV19 and TRBJ1-1 genes, the full variable domain is: DGGITQSPKYLFRKEGQNVTLSCEQNLNHDAMYWYRQDPGQGLRLIYYSQIVNDFQKGDIAEGYSVSREKKESFPLTVTSAQKNPTAFYLCASRKETGEGVNTEAFFGQGTRLTVV.